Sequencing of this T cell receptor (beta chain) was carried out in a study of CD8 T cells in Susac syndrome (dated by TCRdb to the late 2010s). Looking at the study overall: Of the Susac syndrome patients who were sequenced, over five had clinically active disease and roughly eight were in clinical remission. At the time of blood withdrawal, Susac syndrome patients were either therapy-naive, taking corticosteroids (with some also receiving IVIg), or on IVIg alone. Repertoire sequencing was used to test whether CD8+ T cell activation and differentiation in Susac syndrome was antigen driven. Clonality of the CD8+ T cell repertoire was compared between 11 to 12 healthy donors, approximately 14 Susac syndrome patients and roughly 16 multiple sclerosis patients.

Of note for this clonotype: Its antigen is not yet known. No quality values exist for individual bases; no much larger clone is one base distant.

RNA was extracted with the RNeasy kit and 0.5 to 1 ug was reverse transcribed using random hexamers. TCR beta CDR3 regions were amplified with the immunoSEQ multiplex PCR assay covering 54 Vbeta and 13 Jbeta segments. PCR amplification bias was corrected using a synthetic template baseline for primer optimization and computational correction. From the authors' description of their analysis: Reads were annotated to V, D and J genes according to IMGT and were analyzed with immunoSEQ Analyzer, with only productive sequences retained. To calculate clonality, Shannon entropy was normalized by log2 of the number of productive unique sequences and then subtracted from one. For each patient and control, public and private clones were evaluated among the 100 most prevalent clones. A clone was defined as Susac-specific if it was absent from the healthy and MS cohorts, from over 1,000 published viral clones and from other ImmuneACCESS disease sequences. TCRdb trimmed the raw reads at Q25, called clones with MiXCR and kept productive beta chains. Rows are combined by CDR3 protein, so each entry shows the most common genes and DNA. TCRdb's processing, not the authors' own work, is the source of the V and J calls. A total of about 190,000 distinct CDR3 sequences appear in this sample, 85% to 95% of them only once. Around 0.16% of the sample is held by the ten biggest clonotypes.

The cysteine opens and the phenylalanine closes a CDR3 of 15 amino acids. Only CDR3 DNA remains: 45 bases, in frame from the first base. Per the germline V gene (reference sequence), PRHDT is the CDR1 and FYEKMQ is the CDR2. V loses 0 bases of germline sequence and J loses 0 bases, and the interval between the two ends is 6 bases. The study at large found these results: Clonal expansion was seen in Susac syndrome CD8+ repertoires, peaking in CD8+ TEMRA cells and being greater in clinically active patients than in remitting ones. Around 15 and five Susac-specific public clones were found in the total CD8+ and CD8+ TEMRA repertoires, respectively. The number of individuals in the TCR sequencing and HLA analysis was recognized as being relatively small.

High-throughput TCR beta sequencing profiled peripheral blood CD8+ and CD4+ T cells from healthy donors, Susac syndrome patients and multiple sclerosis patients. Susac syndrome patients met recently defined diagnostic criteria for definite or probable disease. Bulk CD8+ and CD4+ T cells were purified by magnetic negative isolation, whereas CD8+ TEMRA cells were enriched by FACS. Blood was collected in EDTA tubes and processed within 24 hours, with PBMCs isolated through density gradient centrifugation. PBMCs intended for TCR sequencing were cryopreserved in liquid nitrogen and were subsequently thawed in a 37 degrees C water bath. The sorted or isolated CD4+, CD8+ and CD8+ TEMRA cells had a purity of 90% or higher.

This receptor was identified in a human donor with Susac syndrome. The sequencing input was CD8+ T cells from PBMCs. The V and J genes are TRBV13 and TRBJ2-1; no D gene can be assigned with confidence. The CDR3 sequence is CASSLGPGSYNEQFF. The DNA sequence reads TGTGCCAGCAGCTTAGGGCCGGGCTCCTACAATGAGCAGTTCTTC.